These T cell receptor beta chains were read from a single sample in a study of metastatic and nonmetastatic thyroid tumors. TCRdb recomputed clones from the PCR reads via MiXCR. This sample has under 40,000 clones, with about 17% found just once. The sequenced sample consisted of blood. The receptor set was obtained from a female donor with papillary thyroid cancer or a benign thyroid nodule (not recorded which). Some clones in this sample may be carry-over from other donors' samples. Both conserved end residues are part of each CDR3. The D gene is left open where the match is weak. Not every row has a clone size; where given, it reads once, few, many or a size class.

V gene	D gene	J gene	clone size	CDR3 protein	CDR3 DNA
TRBV6-2/TRBV6-3	-	TRBJ2-1	few	CASSDTLSGSGEQFF	TGTGCCAGCAGTGACACACTATCTGGATCGGGTGAGCAGTTCTTC
TRBV5-1	TRBD1	TRBJ2-3	once	CASIRTWDRGRFGYTQYF	TGCGCCAGCATCCGAACGTGGGACAGGGGAAGGTTCGGATATACGCAGTATTTT
TRBV28	-	TRBJ2-5	many	CASSFRGFQETQYF	TGTGCCAGCAGTTTTCGTGGCTTCCAAGAGACCCAGTACTTC
TRBV20-1	TRBD2	TRBJ2-7	many	CSAALTSASYEQYF	TGCAGTGCTGCCCTGACTAGCGCCAGCTACGAGCAGTACTTC
TRBV7-6	TRBD1	TRBJ2-7	many	CASSLANPGQGTEQYF	TGTGCCAGCAGCTTAGCTAACCCGGGACAGGGGACCGAGCAGTACTTC
TRBV19	-	TRBJ2-3	many	CASSIEGVPSHTQYF	TGTGCCAGTAGTATAGAAGGCGTCCCTTCCCATACGCAGTATTTT
TRBV28	TRBD1	TRBJ1-4	many	CASSHQGVREKLFF	TGTGCCAGCAGTCATCAGGGGGTGCGGGAAAAACTGTTTTTT
TRBV5-1	-	TRBJ2-2	many	CASSQGLYLSVSHGELFF	TGCGCCAGCAGTCAGGGACTCTACCTCTCAGTCTCGCACGGGGAGCTGTTTTTT
TRBV6-1	-	TRBJ2-7	few	CASSGWLAGGWEQYF	TGTGCCAGCAGTGGGTGGCTAGCCGGAGGTTGGGAGCAGTACTTC
TRBV14	-	TRBJ1-3	many	CASSHRGFAGNTIYF	TGTGCCAGCAGCCACAGGGGTTTTGCTGGAAACACCATATATTTT
TRBV28	-	TRBJ2-1	many	CASSLDKLSYNEQFF	TGTGCCAGCAGCTTGGACAAACTCTCCTACAATGAGCAGTTCTTC
TRBV15	-	TRBJ1-5	many	CATSRGTGPNQPQHF	TGTGCCACCAGCAGAGGAACAGGGCCCAATCAGCCCCAGCATTTT
TRBV19	-	TRBJ2-3	many	CASRTSGRSDTQYF	TGTGCCAGTAGAACTAGTGGGAGATCAGATACGCAGTATTTT
TRBV18	-	TRBJ2-7	many	CASSPPSVDEQYF	TGTGCCAGCTCACCACCGTCGGTCGATGAGCAGTACTTC
TRBV5-6	TRBD1	TRBJ1-4	few	CASSSGQVLKLFF	TGTGCCAGCAGCTCCGGACAGGTTTTAAAACTGTTTTTT
TRBV6-1	-	TRBJ2-7	many	CASKEPVQLEQYF	TGTGCCAGCAAGGAACCGGTGCAGCTCGAGCAGTACTTC
TRBV7-9	-	TRBJ1-1	many	CASSSPGLATEAFF	TGTGCCAGCAGCTCGCCAGGGCTTGCCACTGAAGCTTTCTTT
TRBV20-1	TRBD1	TRBJ2-7	-	CSASAGTGGDEQYF	TGCAGTGCTAGCGCCGGGACAGGGGGCGACGAGCAGTACTTC
TRBV5-5	-	TRBJ2-3	-	CACSFTGGGDPQYF	TGTGCCTGCAGCTTCACCGGGGGCGGAGATCCGCAGTATTTT
TRBV11-1	TRBD1	TRBJ2-6	-	CASSSQGAPGANVLTF	TGTGCCAGCAGCTCACAGGGGGCTCCAGGGGCCAACGTCCTGACTTTC
TRBV4-3	TRBD1	TRBJ2-7	-	CASSPGQGIYEQYF	TGCGCCAGCAGCCCGGGACAGGGTATCTACGAGCAGTACTTC
TRBV6-1	-	TRBJ1-2	few	CASGPPGTWETYGYTF	TGTGCCAGCGGTCCTCCCGGGACATGGGAAACCTATGGCTACACCTTC
TRBV6-6	-	TRBJ1-2	many	CASSYPPGQSDGYTF	TGTGCCAGCAGTTACCCTCCCGGACAGTCGGATGGCTACACCTTC
TRBV11-2	TRBD1	TRBJ2-7	-	CASSRRQGSYVQYF	TGTGCCAGCAGTCGCCGACAGGGTTCCTACGTGCAGTACTTC
TRBV20-1	-	TRBJ2-7	many	CSAKGFESSYEQYF	TGCAGTGCTAAGGGGTTTGAGAGCTCCTACGAGCAGTACTTC
TRBV2	-	TRBJ1-3	many	CASSGSGNTIYF	TGTGCCAGCAGTGGTTCGGGAAACACCATATATTTT
TRBV5-6	-	TRBJ1-2	-	CASSPREGGFYGYTF	TGTGCCAGCAGCCCCCGGGAAGGGGGGTTTTATGGCTACACCTTC
TRBV28	TRBD2	TRBJ2-1	many	CASSYDSGRIYNEQFF	TGTGCCAGCAGTTATGACAGCGGGAGAATTTACAATGAGCAGTTCTTC
TRBV7-9	-	TRBJ1-1	many	CASAWGYTEAFF	TGTGCCAGTGCGTGGGGATACACTGAAGCTTTCTTT
TRBV20-1	-	TRBJ2-1	-	CSANRDHAYQFF	TGCAGTGCTAACCGGGACCACGCTTATCAGTTCTTC
TRBV11-1	TRBD1	TRBJ2-6	many	CASSFSGQGAGANVLTF	TGTGCCAGCAGCTTTTCGGGACAGGGTGCTGGGGCCAACGTCCTGACTTTC
TRBV6-4	-	TRBJ1-3	many	CASPSGQPSSGNTIYF	TGTGCCAGCCCATCCGGACAGCCTTCCTCTGGAAACACCATATATTTT
TRBV20-1	-	TRBJ1-2	-	CSARLVEGVYDYGYTF	TGCAGTGCTAGACTAGTGGAAGGCGTCTATGACTATGGCTACACCTTC
TRBV6-5	TRBD1	TRBJ1-2	many	CASSYGTGGNYGYTF	TGTGCCAGCAGTTATGGGACAGGGGGCAACTATGGCTACACCTTC
TRBV19	TRBD2	TRBJ2-3	many	CASSIGGWSGDTQYF	TGTGCCAGTAGTATCGGGGGGTGGAGTGGAGATACGCAGTATTTT
TRBV3-1	-	TRBJ2-7	once	CASSQVAGSKYEQYF	TGTGCCAGCAGCCAAGTGGCTGGTTCAAAGTACGAGCAGTACTTC
TRBV6-5	-	TRBJ1-2	many	CASSYGGPGRGGYTF	TGTGCCAGCAGTTACGGGGGGCCCGGGAGGGGTGGCTACACCTTC
TRBV2	TRBD2	TRBJ2-3	many	CASRKRDYVSDTQYF	TGTGCCAGCAGAAAACGGGACTATGTATCAGATACGCAGTATTTT
TRBV7-9	-	TRBJ2-5	-	CASSLGPSFQETHYF	TGTGCCAGCAGCTTAGGGCCTAGCTTCCAAGAGACCCATTACTTC
TRBV5-6	-	TRBJ2-3	many	CASSLQGDTQYF	TGTGCCAGCAGCTTGCAGGGCGATACGCAGTATTTT
TRBV9	TRBD2	TRBJ2-3	-	CSSSVALAGAVDTQYF	TGTTCCAGCAGCGTAGCCTTAGCGGGAGCTGTAGATACGCAGTATTTT
TRBV28	-	TRBJ2-3	-	CASSPIHQGTDTQYF	TGTGCCAGCAGTCCGATTCATCAGGGCACAGATACGCAGTATTTT
TRBV5-1	-	TRBJ2-7	many	CASSLSGLPAYEQYF	TGCGCCAGCAGCCTGTCCGGACTGCCCGCCTACGAGCAGTACTTC
TRBV29-1	TRBD2	TRBJ2-5	many	CSVEGLAGLLETQYF	TGCAGCGTTGAAGGACTAGCGGGGCTTTTAGAGACCCAGTACTTC
TRBV27	TRBD2	TRBJ2-7	many	CASRLGLAAGEQYF	TGTGCCAGCAGGCTGGGACTAGCAGCGGGAGAGCAGTACTTC
TRBV5-1	TRBD2	TRBJ2-2	many	CASGTSGRTSNTGELFF	TGCGCCAGCGGGACTAGCGGTCGAACCTCGAACACCGGGGAGCTGTTTTTT
TRBV7-6	-	TRBJ2-1	many	CASSFLEDNEQFF	TGTGCCAGCAGCTTTTTAGAGGACAATGAGCAGTTCTTC
TRBV6-2/TRBV6-3	-	TRBJ2-7	-	CASGYPPGGPGRDQYF	TGTGCCAGCGGTTACCCCCCAGGGGGGCCCGGGCGGGATCAGTACTTC
TRBV20-1	-	TRBJ2-3	many	CSARGSHTDTQYF	TGCAGTGCTAGAGGCTCTCACACAGATACGCAGTATTTT
TRBV20-1	TRBD1	TRBJ1-2	many	CSALPGGWYGYTF	TGCAGTGCTCTCCCAGGGGGATGGTATGGCTACACCTTC
TRBV5-1	-	TRBJ1-4	-	CASSQQGDNEKLFF	TGCGCCAGCAGCCAGCAGGGCGATAATGAAAAACTGTTTTTT
TRBV30	-	TRBJ2-7	many	CAWSSRVFYEQYF	TGTGCCTGGAGTTCCAGGGTCTTCTACGAGCAGTACTTC
TRBV12-5	TRBD2	TRBJ2-1	-	CASSYPGTRNNEQFF	TGTGCTAGTTCCTATCCCGGGACTAGAAACAATGAGCAGTTCTTC
TRBV7-3	-	TRBJ2-1	many	CASSPGGDRWREQFF	TGTGCCAGCAGCCCTGGGGGAGATCGGTGGCGGGAGCAGTTCTTC
TRBV2	-	TRBJ2-7	many	CASRTLDTVYEQYF	TGTGCCAGCAGGACGCTCGACACCGTCTACGAGCAGTACTTC